These 13 T cell receptor beta chains were sequenced from one sample in a study of cytomegalovirus exposure and HLA in healthy donors. Researchers ran the PCR with 60 Vbeta and 13 Jbeta primers. Using immunoSEQ multiplex PCR, the repertoire was profiled, and TCRdb retains in-frame clones only, with some absent. The sample contains 90,000 to 150,000 clones, more than 65% of which appear only once. What was sequenced was PBMCs. The receptors here all came from a man aged 40-55 years in good health and CMV-seropositive.

CDR3 loop: CASSYGRGGETQYF. Here the CDR3 DNA reads TGTGCCAGCAGTTACGGACGAGGGGGAGAGACCCAGTACTTC. The chain has TRBV11-1 and TRBJ2-5; D is perhaps TRBD1 (6 bases). Between the trimmed V and J ends, which lost 6 bases and 4 bases, there was a span of 15 bases. CDR1 and CDR2 from the germline V gene are SGHAT and FQDESV (reference sequence). This CDR3 is 14 amino acids long.

This clone was seen a few times. The chain couples TRBV28 to TRBJ2-2; 9 bases map to TRBD1. CDR3 length: 19 residues. V lost 3 bases and J lost 5; bases outside the gene matches: 16. Germline V CDR1 and CDR2: MDHEN, SYDVKM. The CDR3 nucleotides are TGTGCCAGCAGTTTGGTTGATCCCCTACAGGGGGCGCGAACCGGGGAGCTGTTTTTT. This gives the protein CASSLVDPLQGARTGELFF.

In its sample, this clone was seen a few times. The V and J genes are TRBV11-2 and TRBJ2-2, with 8 nucleotides matching TRBD2. The germline V gene has CDR1 SGHAT and CDR2 FQNNGV. With 5 bases clipped from V and 0 bases from J, the junction kept 5 bases outside the gene matches. CDR3 length equals 16 residues. The CDR3 region has the DNA TGTGCCAGCAGCGGAAGCGGGGGAACGAACACCGGGGAGCTGTTTTTT. This gives the protein CASSGSGGTNTGELFF.

This clone was seen just once. The chain joins TRBV27 to TRBJ2-3, with D perhaps matching TRBD2 (7 bases). CDR1 MNHEY and CDR2 SMNVEV come from the germline V gene (reference sequence). Between the trimmed V and J ends, which lost 6 bases and 2 bases, there was a span of 12 bases. This CDR3 has 14 amino acids. For the CDR3, the DNA is TGTGCCAGCAGGTGGCGGGGGCTCACAGATACGCAGTATTTT. This encodes CASRWRGLTDTQYF.

The chain employs TRBV4-1 and TRBJ1-1; a weak D match, TRBD1 (5 bases). CDR3 size: 15 residues. In germline, CDR1 is MGHRA, CDR2 YSYEKL. The V and J ends lost 4 bases and 0 bases respectively, with 12 bases between them. CDR3 in DNA: TGCGCCAGCAGCCGCCTACAGGATATGAACACTGAAGCTTTCTTT. It yields the protein CASSRLQDMNTEAFF.

The table lists this clone with a count of one. V is TRBV6-6 and J is TRBJ1-6; 9 bases are shared with TRBD1. CDR1 is MNHNY and CDR2 is SVGAGI in the germline V gene (reference sequence). With 2 bases clipped from V and 17 bases from J, the junction kept 16 bases outside the gene matches. The CDR3 covers 16 residues. The CDR3 DNA reads TGTGCCAGCAGTTACCGGTCTGGGACAGGGACAGGTTCCGTCCACTTT. Translating it yields CASSYRSGTGTGSVHF.

The chain joins TRBV9 to TRBJ1-6; 7 nucleotides align to TRBD1. The CDR3 consists of 15 residues. Germline V gives CDR1 SGDLS, CDR2 YYNGEE. Unmatched junction bases numbered 2, after V lost 0 bases and J lost 5 bases. The CDR3 spells CASSVVGGDNSPLHF. CDR3 bases: TGTGCCAGCAGCGTAGTAGGGGGCGATAATTCACCCCTCCACTTT.

The V call is TRBV6-1, the J call TRBJ1-1; 7 bases fit TRBD1. CDR3 length: 13 amino acids. The germline gives CDR1 MNHNS, CDR2 SASEGT. Trimming removed 7 bases from V and 8 bases from J; junction bases left unmatched: 10. The chain's CDR3 is CASTQGLQGEAFF. The CDR3 nucleotides read TGTGCCAGCACCCAGGGCCTACAGGGGGAAGCTTTCTTT.

The chain is built from TRBV7-2 and TRBJ1-4; 7 bases match TRBD1. The CDR3 is 16 amino acids. V gave up 6 bases and J gave up 10 bases; unmatched junction bases: 17. The V gene's germline CDR1 is SGHTA and CDR2 FQGNSA. The CDR3 DNA is TGTGCCAGCAGTTTAAAGGTGGCAGGGGGATCAGGAAAACTGTTTTTT. Encoded protein: CASSLKVAGGSGKLFF.

The chain combines TRBV15 with TRBJ2-2; 7 bases are shared with TRBD2. The V gene end was trimmed by 1 base and the J gene end by 3 bases; junction bases not matched to a gene: 5. The CDR3 runs to 16 residues. Germline CDR1 is LNHNV and CDR2 is YYDKDF (reference sequence). The CDR3 DNA reads TGTGCCACCAGCAGAGGACTAGCCCGTGACACCGGGGAGCTGTTTTTT. This sequence encodes CATSRGLARDTGELFF.

The CDR3 sequence: CATSRGLSTGGQETQYF. CDR3 bases: TGTGCCACCAGCAGAGGGCTCTCGACAGGCGGGCAAGAGACCCAGTACTTC. The genes are TRBV15 and TRBJ2-5, with a tentative D call TRBD1 (6 bases). Trimming shortened V by 1 base and J by 2 bases, and 17 bases separated the two germline ends. CDR1 is LNHNV, CDR2 YYDKDF, per germline (reference sequence). This CDR3 comprises 17 residues. Filled out from reference TRBV15 and TRBJ2-5, the complete variable domain reads DAMVIQNPRYQVTQFGKPVTLSCSQTLNHNVMYWYQQKSSQAPKLLFHYYDKDFNNEADTPDNFQSRRPNTSFCFLDIRSPGLGDTAMYLCATSRGLSTGGQETQYFGPGTRLLVL.

V usage is TRBV7-2 and J usage is TRBJ2-2; 10 bases fit TRBD1. With 5 bases clipped from V and 2 bases from J, the junction kept 14 bases outside the gene matches. This CDR3 has 19 amino acids. Germline V CDR1 and CDR2: SGHTA, FQGNSA. In nucleotides, the CDR3 is TGTGCCAGCAGCCGCACAGGGACAGGGGTGTTGGGCAACACCGGGGAGCTGTTTTTT. Translating gives CASSRTGTGVLGNTGELFF.

This sequence joins TRBV18 and TRBJ2-2; 11 bases agree with TRBD2. From germline, CDR1 is KGHSH and CDR2 LQKENI. The CDR3 extends over 17 amino acids. J was trimmed by 4 bases and V by 3 bases; bases with no gene match: 7. CDR3: CASSPPGLAAPTGELFF. The CDR3 bases are TGTGCCAGCTCACCGCCGGGACTAGCGGCACCCACCGGGGAGCTGTTTTTT.